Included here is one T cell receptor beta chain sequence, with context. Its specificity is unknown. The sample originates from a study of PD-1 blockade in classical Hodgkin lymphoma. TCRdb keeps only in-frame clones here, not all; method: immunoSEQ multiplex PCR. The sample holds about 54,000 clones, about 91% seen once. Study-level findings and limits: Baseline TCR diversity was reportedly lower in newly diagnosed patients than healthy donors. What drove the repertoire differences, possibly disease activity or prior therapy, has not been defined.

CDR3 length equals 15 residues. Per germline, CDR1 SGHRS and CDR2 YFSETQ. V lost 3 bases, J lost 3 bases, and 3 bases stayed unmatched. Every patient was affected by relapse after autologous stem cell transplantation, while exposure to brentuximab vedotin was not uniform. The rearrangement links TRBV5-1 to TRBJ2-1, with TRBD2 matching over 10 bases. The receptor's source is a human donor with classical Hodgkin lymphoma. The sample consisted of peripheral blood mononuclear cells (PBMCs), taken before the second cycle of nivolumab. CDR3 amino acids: CASSSGLASYNEQFF. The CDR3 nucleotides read TGCGCCAGCAGCTCGGGACTAGCGAGCTACAATGAGCAGTTCTTC.